One and the same sample provided the 32 T cell receptor beta chains below, sequenced in a study of blood T cell repertoires in COVID-19. The table came from immunoSEQ multiplex PCR; TCRdb's copy has only in-frame clones and leaves some out. The sample lists 40,000 to 55,000 clones, more than 90% occurring once. Material: peripheral blood. These receptor sequences come from a woman of 80 years or more with acute or convalescent COVID-19.

The V and J genes are TRBV6-2 or TRBV6-3 and TRBJ2-5, with 7 bases lining up with TRBD1. The J segment lost 9 bases and the V segment lost 2 bases, leaving 9 bases of the junction unmatched. This CDR3 contains 14 residues. CDR1 and CDR2 from the germline V gene are MNHEY and SVGEGT. The CDR3 DNA sequence: TGTGCCAGCAGTTACCGGACAGGCCCGGCGTCCCAGTACTTC. Protein: CASSYRTGPASQYF.

J is TRBJ1-6 and V is TRBV3-1 (or the pseudogene TRBV3-2); 8 positions match TRBD1. Germline CDR1 LGHDT, CDR2 YNNKEL (reference sequence). Trimming removed 0 bases from V and 9 bases from J; junction bases left unmatched: 7. The CDR3 spans 16 residues. CDR3 sequence: CASSQDSRGPGSPLHF. CDR3 DNA: TGTGCCAGCAGCCAAGACTCCAGGGGGCCGGGTTCACCCCTCCACTTT.

This sequence joins TRBV23-1 and TRBJ1-1; 9 bases are shared with TRBD1. TRBV23-1 falls under the ORF class, with uncertain function. Trimming cost V 0 bases and J 11 bases; bases outside gene matches: 7. The CDR3 consists of 14 residues. The CDR3, as DNA: TGCGCCAGCAGTCAATCGGACAGGGGAGTTATTGCTTTCTTT. This gives the protein CASSQSDRGVIAFF.

V gene TRBV5-1 combines with J gene TRBJ2-7; the match to TRBD2 covers 8 bases. The CDR3 sequence is 14 residues long. The V segment lost 0 bases and the J segment 4 bases; nucleotides outside the gene matches: 3. The V gene's germline CDR1 is SGHRS and CDR2 YFSETQ. This CDR3 is CASSLGLAKYEQYF. CDR3 DNA: TGCGCCAGCAGCTTGGGACTAGCGAAATACGAGCAGTACTTC.

The chain links TRBV6-1 to TRBJ1-4, with 7 bases aligning to TRBD1. The trim removed 2 bases at V and 0 bases at J, leaving 18 bases unmatched. This CDR3 spans 21 amino acids. Looked up from germline, CDR1 is MNHNS and CDR2 is SASEGT. The CDR3 DNA follows: TGTGCCAGCAGTGAATACATTTGGGGACAGAGAACCTCGACAACTAATGAAAAACTGTTTTTT. It codes for CASSEYIWGQRTSTTNEKLFF.

The chain couples TRBV11-3 to TRBJ1-2, with 12 bases that match TRBD1. The germline CDR1 and CDR2 sequences are SGHNT and YENEEA. This CDR3 region has 17 residues. With 5 bases clipped from V and 4 bases from J, the junction kept 11 bases outside the gene matches. As DNA, the CDR3 is TGTGCCAGCAGCCCCTCGCCCGGGACAGGGGGCGGCTATGGCTACACCTTC. As protein: CASSPSPGTGGGYGYTF.

There are a few counts of this clone. The rearrangement uses TRBV7-8 and TRBJ2-1, with TRBD2 matching over 13 bases. V trimming: 6 bases; J trimming: 3 bases; junction bases outside the gene matches: 8. CDR1 and CDR2 from the germline V gene are SGHVS and FQNEAQ. The CDR3 is 17 residues long. The CDR3 sequence is CASSPGLAGEGYNEQFF. CDR3 nucleotide sequence: TGTGCCAGCAGTCCCGGACTAGCGGGAGAGGGCTACAATGAGCAGTTCTTC.

The chain uses TRBV5-1 and TRBJ1-1, with D possibly TRBD1 on 6 matching bases. Trimming pared 2 bases from V and 1 base from J, leaving 9 bases between. Germline V CDR1 and CDR2: SGHRS, YFSETQ. CDR3 length: 14 residues. The CDR3 reads CASSLMDRNTEAFF. The CDR3 DNA reads as TGCGCCAGCAGCTTAATGGACAGGAACACTGAAGCTTTCTTT.

The chain uses TRBV10-3 and TRBJ1-3; no clear D gene. This CDR3 comprises 16 residues. The germline gives CDR1 ENHRY, CDR2 SYGVKD. V dropped 3 bases and J dropped 8 bases, with 20 bases sitting between them. The CDR3 DNA is TGTGCCATCAGTGAATTGGCAGGCGCCGTTCGAGACACCATATATTTT. Its translation is CAISELAGAVRDTIYF.

This clone has a single count. The V gene is TRBV15, the J gene TRBJ1-5, with D maybe TRBD1 (6 bases). Trimming stripped 1 base from V and 10 bases from J, with 14 bases between. Per germline, CDR1 LNHNV and CDR2 YYDKDF (reference sequence). The CDR3 is made up of 14 amino acids. For the CDR3, the DNA is TGTGCCACCAGCAGAGGACAGGCGACGGGTCCCCAGCATTTT. It specifies CATSRGQATGPQHF.

This clone was seen just once. The chain joins TRBV6-5 to TRBJ1-1, with D unclear. V lost 6 bases and J lost 0, with 11 bases in between. From germline, CDR1 is MNHEY and CDR2 SVGAGI. The CDR3 loop spans 14 amino acids. The DNA for the CDR3 is TGTGCCAGCAGGTTAGATATCATGAACACTGAAGCTTTCTTT. It translates to CASRLDIMNTEAFF.

CDR3 region: CASSFGETETQYF. CDR3 nucleotides: TGTGCCAGCAGTTTCGGGGAGACAGAGACCCAGTACTTC. The chain combines TRBV12-3 or TRBV12-4 with TRBJ2-5; D possibly corresponds to TRBD2 (5 bases). The CDR3 totals 13 residues. The V and J ends lost 3 bases and 4 bases respectively, with 9 bases between them.

V and J are TRBV7-9 and TRBJ1-6; tentative D call: TRBD1 (5 bases). Germline V gives CDR1 SEHNR, CDR2 FQNEAQ (reference sequence). The length of the CDR3 is 15 residues. Trimming cost V 2 bases and J 7 bases, with 12 bases left between them. The DNA for the CDR3 is TGTGCCAGCAGCTTACGGGCAGGGAACAATTCACCCCTCCACTTT. It encodes CASSLRAGNNSPLHF. The whole variable domain, filled in from reference TRBV7-9 and TRBJ1-6, reads DTGVSQNPRHKITKRGQNVTFRCDPISEHNRLYWYRQTLGQGPEFLTYFQNEAQLEKSRLLSDRFSAERPKGSFSTLEIQRTEQGDSAMYLCASSLRAGNNSPLHFGNGTRLTVT.

The CDR3 bases are TGTGCCAGCAGTTTATGGGACAGGTGGGATCAGCCCCAGCATTTT. As protein: CASSLWDRWDQPQHF. The chain employs TRBV28 and TRBJ1-5; TRBD1 matches 7 bases. V lost 0 bases and J lost 5; bases outside the gene matches: 4. CDR1 and CDR2 from the germline V gene are MDHEN and SYDVKM. The length of the CDR3 is 15 residues. Combining the CDR3 with reference TRBV28 and TRBJ1-5 gives the whole variable domain DVKVTQSSRYLVKRTGEKVFLECVQDMDHENMFWYRQDPGLGLRLIYFSYDVKMKEKGDIPEGYSVSREKKERFSLILESASTNQTSMYLCASSLWDRWDQPQHFGDGTRLSIL.

Only one count was recorded for this clone. The V call is TRBV28, the J call TRBJ1-3, with D uncertain. Between the trimmed V and J ends, which lost 8 bases and 1 base, there was a span of 9 bases. The CDR3 covers 13 residues. Germline V CDR1 and CDR2: MDHEN, SYDVKM. CDR3 protein: CASLTPSGNTIYF. The DNA for the CDR3 is TGTGCCAGCCTTACACCTTCTGGAAACACCATATATTTT.

This chain joins TRBV30 and TRBJ2-1; maybe TRBD2 (7 bases). The CDR3 consists of 13 residues. Per the germline V gene, CDR1 is GTSNPN and CDR2 is SVGIG (reference sequence). V lost 0 bases and J lost 9, with 12 bases in between. The CDR3 reads CAWSVQGGGEQFF. The CDR3 nucleotides read TGTGCCTGGAGTGTACAAGGGGGGGGTGAGCAGTTCTTC. The whole variable domain, filled in from reference TRBV30 and TRBJ2-1, reads SQTIHQWPATLVQPVGSPLSLECTVEGTSNPNLYWYRQAAGRGLQLLFYSVGIGQISSEVPQNLSASRPQDRQFILSSKKLLLSDSGFYLCAWSVQGGGEQFFGPGTRLTVL.

The chain uses TRBV19 and TRBJ1-1; TRBD1 matches 7 bases. With 5 bases clipped from V and 1 base from J, the junction kept 4 bases outside the gene matches. The CDR3 runs to 14 residues. CDR1 and CDR2 from the germline V gene are LNHDA and SQIVND (reference sequence). CDR3: CASSAGQANTEAFF. The CDR3 DNA follows: TGTGCCAGTAGTGCCGGACAGGCGAACACTGAAGCTTTCTTT.

The chain carries TRBV7-8 and TRBJ2-1; D is possibly TRBD2 (5 bases). Germline loops: CDR1 SGHVS, CDR2 FQNEAQ. With 1 base removed from V and 5 bases from J, the gap between germline ends came to 24 bases. The CDR3 length is 19 residues. The CDR3 coding sequence is TGTGCCAGCAGCTTAGGTTCCCCGCTGACCCCACCGGGGAACAATGAGCAGTTCTTC. It yields the protein CASSLGSPLTPPGNNEQFF.

This clone was observed once. The rearrangement uses TRBV5-1 and TRBJ2-7; TRBD2 matches 8 bases. The CDR3 is 12 amino acids. The germline V gene has CDR1 SGHRS and CDR2 YFSETQ. V shed 9 bases and J 6 bases; nucleotides not matched to a gene: 8. The chain's CDR3 is CATTKRESEQYF. The CDR3 nucleotides read TGCGCCACTACCAAGCGGGAGTCCGAGCAGTACTTC.

V gene TRBV12-5 combines with J gene TRBJ2-1; TRBD1 matches at 8 bases. V lost 1 base and J lost 8; bases outside the gene matches: 4. The CDR3 has 14 residues. The germline V gene encodes CDR1 LGHNT and CDR2 FRNRAP. The CDR3 here is CASGLAGTGHEQFF. CDR3 sequence (DNA): TGTGCTAGTGGTTTGGCCGGGACAGGCCATGAGCAGTTCTTC. Complete variable domain (other parts from reference TRBV12-5 and TRBJ2-1): DARVTQTPRHKVTEMGQEVTMRCQPILGHNTVFWYRQTMMQGLELLAYFRNRAPLDDSGMPKDRFSAEMPDATLATLKIQPSEPRDSAVYFCASGLAGTGHEQFFGPGTRLTVL.

This chain uses TRBV7-3 with TRBJ2-2; D gene uncertain. Trimming stripped 6 bases from V and 5 bases from J, with 16 bases between. Germline values: CDR1 SGHTA, CDR2 FQGTGA. The CDR3 loop spans 15 amino acids. The CDR3 DNA reads as TGTGCCAGCAGTCAAACCGAGGTTAGGACCGGGGAGCTGTTTTTT. Protein: CASSQTEVRTGELFF.

The rearrangement links TRBV24-1 to TRBJ2-3; 9 nucleotides line up with TRBD1. The length of the CDR3 is 20 residues. Germline assignment: CDR1 KGHDR and CDR2 SFDVKD. J was trimmed by 2 bases and V by 0 bases; bases with no gene match: 14. The CDR3 bases are TGTGCCACCAGTGATTTGGGCGCTCTCCGTGGACAGGGGAACACAGATACGCAGTATTTT. It is translated as CATSDLGALRGQGNTDTQYF.

The rearrangement links TRBV6-2 or TRBV6-3 to TRBJ1-2; 7 bases align to TRBD1. Looked up from germline, CDR1 is MNHEY and CDR2 is SVGEGT. J lost 6 bases, V lost 4 bases, and 8 bases had no gene match. The CDR3 sequence is 14 residues long. CDR3 in DNA: TGTGCCAGCAGTTCCCCGGAGGGGGCGAATGGCTACACCTTC. This translates into CASSSPEGANGYTF.

V is TRBV29-1 and J is TRBJ1-1; TRBD1 matches 9 bases. V was clipped by 4 bases and J by 4 bases; unmatched bases: 13. Germline V gene lookup returns CDR1 SQVTM and CDR2 ANQGSEA. The CDR3 has 16 residues. CDR3 in amino acids: CSVVPNRGRVVTEAFF. The DNA of the CDR3 is TGCAGCGTTGTCCCCAACAGGGGGCGCGTGGTCACTGAAGCTTTCTTT.

The chain couples TRBV4-3 to TRBJ1-6; D perhaps matches TRBD1 (5 bases). Trimming shortened V by 5 bases and J by 5 bases, and 7 bases separated the two germline ends. CDR1 is LGHNA and CDR2 is YSLEER in the germline V gene. The CDR3 consists of 13 residues. In DNA form, the CDR3 reads TGCGCCAGCAGCGTCAGGGATAATTCACCCCTCCACTTT. Residues: CASSVRDNSPLHF.

This clone has only a few counts. J is TRBJ1-2 and V is TRBV6-5; D is uncertain. This CDR3 is 15 amino acids long. CDR1 is MNHEY, CDR2 SVGAGI, per germline. Trimming took 6 bases from V and 0 from J, leaving 14 bases between them. CDR3 protein: CASRVTTEANYGYTF. The CDR3 nucleotides read TGTGCCAGCAGAGTGACTACCGAAGCTAACTATGGCTACACCTTC.

The genes are TRBV7-9 and TRBJ1-2, with a possible D match to TRBD1 (5 bases). CDR1 is SEHNR and CDR2 is FQNEAQ in the germline V gene (reference sequence). V lost 7 bases and J 6 bases, leaving 12 bases between the germline ends. The CDR3 spans 12 residues. CDR3 sequence (DNA): TGTGCCAGCAACCCCGCGGGACATGGCTACACCTTC. This gives the protein CASNPAGHGYTF.

The V and J genes are TRBV5-1 and TRBJ2-2; 9 bases match TRBD2. CDR3 length: 14 residues. Trimming at V came to 4 bases and at J to 7 bases, leaving 5 bases not matched to a gene. Per the germline V gene, CDR1 is SGHRS and CDR2 is YFSETQ. This CDR3 is CASSPLSGGGELFF. As DNA, the CDR3 is TGCGCCAGCAGCCCCCTTAGCGGGGGCGGGGAGCTGTTTTTT.

The V and J genes are TRBV5-1 and TRBJ2-4; 10 bases align to TRBD1. Germline CDR1 is SGHRS and CDR2 is YFSETQ. The CDR3 is 16 residues long. The V and J ends lost 2 bases and 5 bases, in that order; junction bases with no gene match: 7. CDR3 bases: TGCGCCAGCAGCTTCGACAGGGGGCCCAGACAAAACATTCAGTACTTC. Protein product: CASSFDRGPRQNIQYF.

The rearrangement links TRBV11-2 to TRBJ1-6; 10 nucleotides agree with TRBD1. Germline CDR1 is SGHAT and CDR2 is FQNNGV. The length of the CDR3 is 17 residues. With 1 base clipped from V and 4 bases from J, the junction kept 4 bases outside the gene matches. The CDR3 sequence is CASSLGWGQGYNSPLHF. CDR3 nucleotide sequence: TGTGCCAGCAGCTTAGGGTGGGGACAGGGGTATAATTCACCCCTCCACTTT. The full variable domain, rest sourced from reference TRBV11-2 and TRBJ1-6, is EAGVAQSPRYKIIEKRQSVAFWCNPISGHATLYWYQQILGQGPKLLIQFQNNGVVDDSQLPKDRFSAERLKGVDSTLKIQPAKLEDSAVYLCASSLGWGQGYNSPLHFGNGTRLTVT.

The V call is TRBV29-1, the J call TRBJ1-1; D gene ambiguous. The V gene's germline CDR1 is SQVTM and CDR2 ANQGSEA. The CDR3 extends over 15 amino acids. CDR3 nucleotide sequence: TGCAGTGTACAAGCGATTTCCTCGCCGGGCACTGAAGCTTTCTTT. Translated: CSVQAISSPGTEAFF.

In its sample, this clone was seen once. The chain is built from TRBV6-9 and TRBJ1-1; D not certain. Trimming shortened V by 8 bases and J by 7 bases, and 23 bases separated the two germline ends. Germline loops: CDR1 MNHGY, CDR2 SVAAGI. CDR3 length: 15 amino acids. Here the CDR3 DNA reads TGTGCCAGCCCTGACTCAGAGAAATTGATACTTGAAGCTTTCTTT. It is translated as CASPDSEKLILEAFF.